The T cell receptor beta chain described here comes from a study of blood T cell repertoires in COVID-19. The V end lost 5 bases, the J end lost 13 bases, and 15 bases lay between the germline ends. The CDR3 runs to 13 residues. This table comes from immunoSEQ multiplex PCR, and its TCRdb copy is limited to in-frame clones, with some not included. In the table there are fewer than 450,000 clones, more than 75% of which are singletons. What was sequenced was PBMCs or T cells enriched from blood (not recorded which). The TCR comes from a woman aged 18-35 years who had recovered from COVID-19. The chain carries TRBV12-3 or TRBV12-4 and TRBJ1-6, with D uncertain. The CDR3 sequence is CASSRTAGRPLHF. The CDR3 coding sequence is TGTGCCAGCAGTCGGACGGCGGGTAGGCCCCTCCACTTT.